Detailed here is one T cell receptor (beta chain). Its cognate antigen is unknown. This specimen belongs to a study of beta chain features in type 1 diabetes. Expressed TCRB transcripts were sequenced because the entire RNA isolate underwent reverse transcription. The method was immunoSEQ multiplex PCR; TCRdb's version includes in-frame clones alone and lacks a portion of them. Among about 260,000 clones, over 20% were seen once, and the ten largest hold 0.028%. Study-level findings and limits: Researchers report that Type 1 diabetes patients had moderately but significantly shorter TCRB CDR3s across all four CD4+ subsets.

The CDR3 runs to 15 residues. With V trimmed by 2 bases and J by 0 bases, 2 bases remained unmatched. From germline, CDR1 is SGHNT and CDR2 YYREEE (reference sequence). This chain links TRBV5-4 with TRBJ2-1; the match to TRBD2 covers 7 bases. This receptor was obtained from a woman aged 40 to 50 with type 1 diabetes. The sample consisted of naive CD4+ T cells from blood. As DNA, the CDR3 is TGTGCCAGCAGCTTTGGCGGGAGCTCCTACAATGAGCAGTTCTTC. Translating gives CASSFGGSSYNEQFF.